The T cell receptor (beta chain) under discussion was sequenced for a study of blood T cell repertoires in COVID-19 (dated by TCRdb to about 2020). With respect to the entire study: The collaborator samples originated in the United States, Italy and Spain and spanned the acute and convalescent phases of COVID-19. The samples were drawn from the first 160 participants of the ongoing ImmuneRACE study and from 1,254 subjects provided by 6 global collaborators. The dataset comprised deeply sampled blood TCRbeta repertoires from subjects exposed to, actively infected with, or recovered from COVID-19. A freely available public database, intended as a resource for researchers studying the immune response to SARS-CoV-2, is where the repertoires were released. The prospective study material was composed of cDNA or gDNA derived from T cells, B-cell-depleted T cells, or PBMCs. A de-identified subject ID, COVID-19 status, age in years and sex were almost always included in the sample metadata. Where HLA class I and class II types were available, the types were taken from metadata supplied by the sample provider, not from assay-based typing. General findings and caveats noted by the study authors: How much clinical and demographic metadata was included differed by source and by participant, and the metadata was provided uncurated.

CDR1 and CDR2 were assigned from the germline V gene as MDHEN and SYDVKM. V loses 6 bases of germline sequence and J loses 0 bases, and the interval between the two ends is 14 bases. The CDR3 measures 15 amino acids from cysteine to phenylalanine. Of the read, only the CDR3 DNA is kept; its 45 bases are in frame from base 1. TCRbeta CDR3 regions were amplified from genomic DNA using the immunoSEQ Assay, a bias-controlled multiplex PCR. As for the original processing: The number of nucleated cells in each sample was estimated from the amplification of reference gene primers within the assay. To quantify the absolute abundance of each unique TCRbeta CDR3 rearrangement, sequence reads were collapsed and filtered. For each sample, productive Simpson clonality was calculated by taking the square root of Simpson's diversity index across productive rearrangements. Here the immuneACCESS table is served through TCRdb, limited to in-frame sequences with V and J called. Missing clones are a known gap in these copies; in checked studies unresolved V genes cover under half, and the rest lacks a known reason. That table is the source of V, J and clone size, and D and trimming were worked out from the DNA. This sample comprises 180,000 or so clones, over 80% of them detected only once. The ten most abundant clones make up around 1.5% of the sample.

Remarks on this clone: Its target antigen remains unknown. No quality values exist for individual bases; no much larger clone is one base distant.

Each collaborating institution followed its own protocols to collect whole blood in K2EDTA tubes. For TCRbeta analysis, collaborators shipped samples as frozen whole blood, isolated PBMCs, or DNA extracted from either of those sample types. The sample comprised peripheral blood. Here the chain combines TRBV28 and TRBJ1-2, with a weak D call of TRBD1 (6 bases match). The sequence was obtained from a woman aged 50 to 65 with acute or convalescent COVID-19. The nucleotide sequence is given as TGTGCCAGCAGCGGCGAGGGGGGGTCTAACTATGGCTACACCTTC. It is translated as CASSGEGGSNYGYTF.